The 4 T cell receptor beta chains reported below all come from one sample, sequenced in a study of CD8 T cells in Susac syndrome. cDNA came from 0.5 to 1 ug RNA primed by random hexamers. TCRdb reprocessed the immunoSEQ multiplex PCR reads via MiXCR and lists one record per CDR3 protein. The sample shows about 100,000 distinct CDR3 sequences, nearly 97% of them seen only once. The sample consisted of CD8+ T cells from PBMCs. The origin of the receptors is a human donor with Susac syndrome.

The chain joins TRBV27 to TRBJ1-5; TRBD1 might be the D (6 bases). This CDR3 region has 12 residues. V lost 7 bases and J 7 bases, leaving 11 bases between the germline ends. In germline, CDR1 is MNHEY, CDR2 SMNVEV (reference sequence). CDR3 in amino acids: CASTSGGQPQHF. DNA for the CDR3: TGTGCCAGCACCTCGGGGGGCCAGCCCCAGCATTTT.

The chain employs TRBV15 and TRBJ2-3; D gene ambiguous. This CDR3 contains 12 residues. The V gene lost 2 bases and the J gene lost 2 bases, with 2 bases spanning the gap. In germline, CDR1 is LNHNV, CDR2 YYDKDF (reference sequence). In nucleotides, the CDR3 is TGTGCCACCAGCAGACCCACAGATACGCAGTATTTT. Translation: CATSRPTDTQYF. The full variable domain, completed using reference TRBV15 and TRBJ2-3, is DAMVIQNPRYQVTQFGKPVTLSCSQTLNHNVMYWYQQKSSQAPKLLFHYYDKDFNNEADTPDNFQSRRPNTSFCFLDIRSPGLGDTAMYLCATSRPTDTQYFGPGTRLTVL.

The chain joins TRBV20-1 to TRBJ2-7; D remains ambiguous. The CDR3 consists of 13 residues. V was trimmed by 5 bases and J by 2 bases, leaving 13 bases between them. Germline CDR1 reads DFQATT; CDR2 reads SNEGSKA (reference sequence). CDR3 region: CSAQGRQAYEQYF. The CDR3 DNA reads as TGCAGTGCTCAAGGACGGCAGGCCTACGAGCAGTACTTC.

This rearrangement joins TRBV7-9 to TRBJ1-2, with D tentatively TRBD1 (6 bases). Trimming removed 2 bases from V and 1 base from J, with 11 bases in between. The CDR3 is 15 residues long. Germline CDR1 SEHNR, CDR2 FQNEAQ (reference sequence). CDR3 nucleotide sequence: TGTGCCAGCAGCTTATCCGGGGGCAATAACTATGGCTACACCTTC. This gives the protein CASSLSGGNNYGYTF.